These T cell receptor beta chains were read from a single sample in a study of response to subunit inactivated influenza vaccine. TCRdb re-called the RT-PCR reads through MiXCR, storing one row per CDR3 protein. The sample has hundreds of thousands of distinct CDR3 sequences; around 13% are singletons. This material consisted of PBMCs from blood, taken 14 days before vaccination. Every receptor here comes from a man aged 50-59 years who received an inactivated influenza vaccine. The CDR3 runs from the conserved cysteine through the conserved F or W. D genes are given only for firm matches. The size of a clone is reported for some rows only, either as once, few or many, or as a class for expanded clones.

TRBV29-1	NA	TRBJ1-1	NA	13	CSVERRQRTEAFF	TGCAGCGTTGAAAGGCGACAGAGAACTGAAGCTTTCTTT
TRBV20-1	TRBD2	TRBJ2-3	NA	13	CSAGTSGIDTQYF	TGCAGTGCCGGGACTAGCGGGATCGATACGCAGTATTTT
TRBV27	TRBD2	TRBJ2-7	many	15	CASSFKGSGIYEQYF	TGTGCCAGCAGTTTTAAGGGTAGCGGGATCTACGAGCAGTACTTC
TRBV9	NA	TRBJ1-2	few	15	CASSVDVASNYGYTF	TGTGCCAGCAGCGTAGATGTGGCTTCTAACTATGGCTACACCTTC
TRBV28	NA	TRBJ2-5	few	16	CASSLLAPGAQETQYF	TGTGCCAGCAGTTTGCTAGCCCCAGGTGCGCAAGAGACCCAGTACTTC
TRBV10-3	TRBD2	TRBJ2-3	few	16	CAITPSGGLSSDTQYF	TGTGCCATCACGCCTAGCGGGGGACTTTCGTCAGATACGCAGTATTTT
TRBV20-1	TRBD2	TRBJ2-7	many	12	CSARDGTSPQYF	TGCAGTGCTAGAGATGGGACTAGCCCGCAGTACTTC
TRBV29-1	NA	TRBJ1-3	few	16	CSVLGPAGNSGNTIYF	TGCAGCGTCCTGGGGCCCGCAGGGAACTCTGGAAACACCATATATTTT
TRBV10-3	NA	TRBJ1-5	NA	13	CAIRGQGTQPQHF	TGTGCCATCAGGGGGCAGGGCACTCAGCCCCAGCATTTT
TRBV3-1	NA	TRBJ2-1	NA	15	CASRRGGSSYNEQFF	TGTGCCAGCAGGCGTGGGGGTAGCTCCTACAATGAGCAGTTCTTC
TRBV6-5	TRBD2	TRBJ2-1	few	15	CASSYLSSGRAGQFF	TGTGCCAGCAGTTATTTGAGTAGCGGGAGGGCCGGGCAGTTCTTC
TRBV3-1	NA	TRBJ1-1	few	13	CASSQVSGAEAFF	TGTGCCAGCAGCCAAGTCTCTGGGGCTGAAGCTTTCTTT
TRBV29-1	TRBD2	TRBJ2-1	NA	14	CSVEGREGFDEQFF	TGCAGCGTTGAGGGGCGGGAGGGCTTTGATGAGCAGTTCTTC
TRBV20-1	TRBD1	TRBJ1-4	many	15	CSAPTATGAGEKLFF	TGCAGTGCTCCCACCGCCACAGGGGCAGGTGAAAAACTGTTTTTT
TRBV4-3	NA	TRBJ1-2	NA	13	CASSQDYRYGYTF	TGCGCCAGCAGCCAAGATTACCGATATGGCTACACCTTC
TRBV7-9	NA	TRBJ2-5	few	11	CASSAAETQYF	TGTGCCAGCAGCGCTGCAGAGACCCAGTACTTC
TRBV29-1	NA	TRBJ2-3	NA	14	CSGRDSSSTDTQYF	TGCAGCGGGAGGGACAGCTCTAGCACAGATACGCAGTATTTT
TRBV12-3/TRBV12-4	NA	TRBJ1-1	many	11	CASSPATEAFF	TGTGCCAGCAGCCCGGCCACTGAAGCTTTCTTT
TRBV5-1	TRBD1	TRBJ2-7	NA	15	CASSWSTGTGVEQYF	TGCGCCAGCAGCTGGTCAACCGGGACAGGGGTCGAGCAGTACTTC
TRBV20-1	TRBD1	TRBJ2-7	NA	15	CSATAPQTGVYEQYF	TGCAGTGCCACAGCCCCTCAGACAGGGGTTTACGAGCAGTACTTC
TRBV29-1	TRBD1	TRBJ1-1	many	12	CSVNRQGARAFF	TGCAGCGTGAACCGACAGGGGGCTCGGGCTTTCTTT
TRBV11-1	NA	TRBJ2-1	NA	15	CASSPGLLQENEQFF	TGTGCCAGCAGCCCAGGACTCCTACAGGAGAATGAGCAGTTCTTC
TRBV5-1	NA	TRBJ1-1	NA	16	CASSLALRGRDTEAFF	TGCGCCAGCAGCTTGGCCTTAAGGGGCAGGGACACTGAAGCTTTCTTT
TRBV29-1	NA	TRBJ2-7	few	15	CSVEDPATKTYEQYF	TGCAGCGTTGAAGATCCGGCTACCAAAACCTACGAGCAGTACTTC
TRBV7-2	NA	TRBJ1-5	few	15	CASSPSGGSNQPQHF	TGTGCCAGCAGCCCTTCGGGGGGCTCCAATCAGCCCCAGCATTTT
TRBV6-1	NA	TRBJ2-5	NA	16	CASRGVGGLGQETQYF	TGTGCCAGCAGAGGAGTAGGGGGGCTGGGGCAAGAGACCCAGTACTTC
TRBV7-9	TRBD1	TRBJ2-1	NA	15	CASSWLRDRGNEQFF	TGTGCCAGCAGCTGGCTCCGGGACAGAGGCAATGAGCAGTTCTTC
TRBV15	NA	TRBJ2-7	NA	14	CATSSKGRGYEQYF	TGTGCCACCAGCAGTAAGGGGCGCGGGTACGAGCAGTACTTC
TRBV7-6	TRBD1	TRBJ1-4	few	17	CASSFHIKGAGNEKLFF	TGTGCCAGCAGCTTCCACATCAAGGGGGCTGGTAATGAAAAACTGTTTTTT
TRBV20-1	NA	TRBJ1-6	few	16	CSARGREGYYNSPLHF	TGCAGTGCTAGAGGCCGCGAGGGGTACTATAATTCACCCCTCCACTTT
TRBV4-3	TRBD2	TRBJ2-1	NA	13	CASSQVGGNEQFF	TGCGCCAGCAGCCAAGTCGGGGGGAATGAGCAGTTCTTC
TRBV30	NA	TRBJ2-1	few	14	CAWGPGTSGGEQFF	TGTGCCTGGGGCCCCGGGACCTCTGGGGGTGAGCAGTTCTTC
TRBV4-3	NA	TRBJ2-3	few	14	CASSQGHGSDTQYF	TGCGCCAGCAGCCAAGGACACGGGTCGGATACGCAGTATTTT
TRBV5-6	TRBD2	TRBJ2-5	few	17	CASSYLASGSYQETQYF	TGTGCCAGCAGCTATCTGGCTAGCGGGAGTTACCAAGAGACCCAGTACTTC
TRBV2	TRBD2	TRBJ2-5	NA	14	CASIKSPREGTQYF	TGTGCCAGCATTAAAAGTCCTCGGGAGGGGACCCAGTACTTC
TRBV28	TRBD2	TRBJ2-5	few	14	CASSRGENGETQYF	TGTGCCAGTTCTCGGGGGGAGAATGGAGAGACCCAGTACTTC
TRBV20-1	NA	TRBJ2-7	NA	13	CSAIGNAGNEQYF	TGCAGTGCTATTGGGAACGCCGGCAACGAGCAGTACTTC
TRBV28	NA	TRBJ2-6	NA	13	CASTKVIRSVLTF	TGTGCCAGCACTAAGGTTATCAGGTCCGTCCTGACTTTC
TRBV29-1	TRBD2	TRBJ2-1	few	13	CSVGTSNLYEQFF	TGCAGCGTCGGGACTAGCAATCTATATGAGCAGTTCTTC
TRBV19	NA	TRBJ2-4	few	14	CASNPDGAKNIQYF	TGTGCCAGTAATCCAGACGGCGCCAAAAACATTCAGTACTTC
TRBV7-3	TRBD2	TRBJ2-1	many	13	CASSLSGANEQFF	TGTGCCAGCAGTCTAAGCGGGGCTAATGAGCAGTTCTTC
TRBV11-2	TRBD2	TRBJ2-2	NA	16	CASSKKQLADTGELFF	TGTGCCAGCAGTAAGAAGCAACTAGCGGACACCGGGGAGCTGTTTTTT
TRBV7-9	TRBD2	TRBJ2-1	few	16	CASSPQIAGGPNEQFF	TGTGCCAGCAGCCCGCAAATAGCGGGAGGGCCTAATGAGCAGTTCTTC
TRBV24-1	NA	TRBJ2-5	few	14	CATSDPLGQETQYF	TGTGCCACCAGTGATCCCCTGGGCCAAGAGACCCAGTACTTC
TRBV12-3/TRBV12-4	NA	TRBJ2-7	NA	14	CASSPLGTRDEQYF	TGTGCCAGCAGTCCACTAGGGACCCGGGACGAGCAGTACTTC
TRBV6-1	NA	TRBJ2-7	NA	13	CASKKGFSYEQYF	TGTGCCAGCAAAAAGGGGTTCTCCTACGAGCAGTACTTC
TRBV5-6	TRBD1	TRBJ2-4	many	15	CASSLPGGVRNIQYF	TGTGCCAGCAGCTTGCCAGGGGGCGTAAGAAACATTCAGTACTTC
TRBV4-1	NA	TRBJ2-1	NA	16	CASSQDTSRSYNEQFF	TGCGCCAGCAGCCAGGACACTAGCCGATCCTACAATGAGCAGTTCTTC